This T cell receptor beta chain stems from a study of shared clonotypes between healthy human individuals. Only CD45RO-negative cells positively selected for CCR7 counted as naive CD8 cells, so terminally differentiated effector memory CD45RA+ cells were excluded. Points on this clone: Its antigen remains unknown.

V dropped 6 bases and J dropped 7 bases, with 19 bases sitting between them. Germline lookup yields CDR1 MNHEY and CDR2 SMNVEV (reference sequence). The length of the CDR3 is 15 residues. General observations from the study: Naive subsets generally had larger estimated richness than memory subsets. Limited genetic and exposure-history diversity came from having few donors. Among donors, sharing of clonotypes was expected to be affected by sequencing depth.

Sequencing used immunoSEQ multiplex PCR; TCRdb keeps in-frame clones, though not all of them. The data contain roughly 550,000 clones, roughly 96% of them singletons. This receptor was identified in a woman aged 30 to 39 in good health. Sequenced sample: naive CD8+ T cells sorted from blood. This chain connects TRBV27 to TRBJ2-1, with a tentative D call TRBD2 (5 bases). The CDR3 loop reads CASSIARLRGNEQFF. The CDR3, as DNA: TGTGCCAGCAGCATCGCTAGATTAAGAGGGAATGAGCAGTTCTTC.